This entry concerns a single TCR beta chain. Only a few counts were recorded for this clone. The antigen it recognizes is unknown. No much larger clonotype is one base removed from it; base qualities were not supplied. Patients underwent resection in Japan or China between the mid-2010s and the late 2010s. Histologic diagnosis of each case was confirmed independently by two lung cancer pathologists on H&E slides. DNA was isolated from FFPE tissue using the AllPrep DNA/RNA FFPE Kit. The immunoSEQ hsTCRbeta Kit was used to sequence TCR beta CDR3 regions from DNA. In the source study's methods: TCR sequencing data were analysed with the ImmunoSEQ Analyzer. T cell clonality was defined as 1 minus Pielou's evenness, calculated on productive rearrangements. T cell diversity was measured with the inverse Simpson index on productive templates. T cell density was defined as TCR beta template counts normalized to usable DNA, with usable DNA estimated by amplifying and sequencing housekeeping genes. TCR metrics were compared across histologic stages using two-sided Kruskal-Wallis tests. TCRdb mirrors the immuneACCESS table, restricted to in-frame sequences. Some clones are absent from its copies; in checked studies, under half trace to an unresolved V gene, and the reason for the others is unknown. V, J and clone size were drawn from that table, and D and trimming were deduced from the DNA. The sample profile shows more than 4,000 clones; around 82% of them were found once. The ten largest clones take up 13% of the sample.

These data are taken from a study of immune evolution from preneoplasia to lung adenocarcinoma (TCRdb year 2021). Regarding the complete study: The study combined immune gene expression, TCR sequencing and multiplex immunofluorescence to profile immune contexture across lung adenocarcinoma precursors and invasive adenocarcinoma. Resected precursor lesions (AAH, AIS, MIA) and invasive adenocarcinomas were compared against paired morphologically normal lung tissue. The sample size depended on which specimens were available, not on a prior power calculation. The immune data were integrated with whole exome sequencing and methylation data from the same cohort of nodules. POLYSOLVER was used to infer Class I HLA alleles from exome data, and LOHHLA was used to detect allele-specific HLA loss. The overall cohort was made up of over 40 patients with pulmonary nodules who had surgical resection. TCR sequencing data were obtained from about 46 patients. It was reported in the study that 100 to 110 samples were used for TCR sequencing.

CDR1 MNHEY and CDR2 SVGAGI are derived from the germline V gene. Relative to germline, V is 2 bases shorter and J is 2 bases shorter, with 7 bases between their ends. The CDR3 sequence holds 13 residues, the cysteine and phenylalanine included. CDR3 DNA is the only sequence kept; it has 39 bases, read in frame from the first base. The research as a whole found: Clonality was highest in normal lung, while later-stage lesions appeared to show lower clonality but higher T cell density and diversity. Because all patients were from Japan and China, applicability to Western populations was uncertain. Top T cell clone frequencies were highest in normal lung and appeared to decrease progressively from AAH through AIS, MIA and invasive adenocarcinoma. Findings were based on association rather than direct causation; larger cohorts with long-term follow-up and longitudinal biopsies were deemed needed.

This clonotype was obtained from a person between 45 and 75 years old with lung adenocarcinoma. Specimen: FFPE normal lung tissue adjacent to the tumor. The chain is encoded by TRBV6-5 joined to TRBJ2-7; TRBD1 might be the D gene, on 6 matching bases. Read as DNA, the sequence is TGTGCCAGCAGTTACCGGGACACCTACGAGCAGTACTTC. This sequence encodes CASSYRDTYEQYF.